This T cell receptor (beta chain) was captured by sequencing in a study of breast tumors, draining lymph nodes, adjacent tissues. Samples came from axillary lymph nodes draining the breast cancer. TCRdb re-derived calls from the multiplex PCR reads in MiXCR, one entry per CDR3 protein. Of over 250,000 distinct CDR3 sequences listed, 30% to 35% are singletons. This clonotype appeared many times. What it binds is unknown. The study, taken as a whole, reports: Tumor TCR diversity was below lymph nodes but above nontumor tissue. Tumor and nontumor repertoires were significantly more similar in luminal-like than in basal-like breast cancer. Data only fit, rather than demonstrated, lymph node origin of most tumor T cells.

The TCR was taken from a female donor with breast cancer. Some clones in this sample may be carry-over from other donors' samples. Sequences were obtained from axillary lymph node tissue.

The CDR3 sequence: CASSERAAPYGYTF. DNA of the CDR3: TGTGCCAGTAGTGAGAGGGCGGCACCTTATGGCTACACCTTC. The rearrangement joins TRBV19 to TRBJ1-2; no reliable D call. V shed 5 bases and J shed 5 bases, with 15 bases lying between them. The CDR3 has 14 residues. In germline, CDR1 is LNHDA, CDR2 SQIVND (reference sequence).